This T cell receptor beta chain was retrieved from a study of CD8 T cells in ankylosing spondylitis (dated by TCRdb to about 2017). In terms of the full investigation: To find TCR variants linked to disease, the study profiled T cell receptor beta repertoires in ankylosing spondylitis patients and healthy donors. Peripheral blood was sampled, and synovial fluid was additionally collected from ankylosing spondylitis patients. The full study cohort comprised 25 ankylosing spondylitis patients and 85 to 120 healthy donors.

Data came from an Illumina HiSeq 2500. Quantitative 5'-RACE with molecular barcodes was the method used to prepare the TCR beta libraries. The authors processed their data as follows. Disease-linked TCR variants were identified with a new computational method built on a probabilistic model of VDJ rearrangement. TCRdb's own reprocessing of the public reads used fastp at Q25 and MiXCR and kept productive beta chains. Rows with one shared CDR3 protein collapse into an entry with the most common genes and DNA. TCRdb assigned the V and J calls; the authors' analysis was not used. Here the sample has hundreds of thousands of distinct CDR3 sequences; roughly 12% occur a single time. Clones ranked in the top ten supply more than 0.5% of the sample. As to this clonotype: The clone's antigen remains unknown. There are no base qualities to consult, and no much larger clone falls within one base.

From a lookup of the germline V gene, CDR1 and CDR2 are SGHTA and FQGNSA. The CDR3 spans 15 residues, from the cysteine through the phenylalanine. The kept DNA is CDR3 alone, 45 bases in frame from the first base. Germline trimming: 5 bases from V, 0 bases from J; junction bases outside gene matches: 3. General conclusions and limits of the study: Blood from ankylosing spondylitis patients appeared to be characterized by a TCR beta motif composed of roughly 8 highly homologous amino acid variants. In peripheral blood, the disease-linked clones were found at relatively low frequencies and had a CD8+ phenotype. According to the report, matched synovial fluid samples from ankylosing spondylitis patients were significantly enriched for the disease-linked clones. Some TCR beta motif variants had previously been reported in synovial fluid and blood of reactive arthritis patients, which suggested common disease-initiation mechanisms.

The sample taken for sequencing was blood, either unsorted or a sorted T cell fraction (not recorded which). The rearrangement joined TRBV7-2 to TRBJ2-2; TRBD1 lines up with 7 middle nucleotides. The TCR originated in a male donor with ankylosing spondylitis. The CDR3 sequence is CASSRDRSNTGELFF. DNA sequence: TGTGCCAGCAGCCGGGACAGATCGAACACCGGGGAGCTGTTTTTT.